Listed below are T cell receptor beta chains from one sample, sequenced in a study of Graves' ophthalmopathy and Graves' hyperthyroidism. TCRdb passed the multiplex PCR reads through MiXCR, listing each CDR3 protein once. The repertoire consists of 500,000 to 700,000 distinct CDR3 sequences, with around a fifth occurring once and the leading ten covering more than 5.5%. Source material: peripheral blood. The source is a woman in her late teens or twenties with stable Graves' hyperthyroidism. Some clones in this sample may be carry-over from other donors' samples. Both conserved end residues are part of each CDR3. The D gene is left open where the match is weak. Part of the rows lack a size; the others show once, few, many or a class for expanded clones.

J gene: TRBJ2-2
clone size: many
D gene: .
V gene: TRBV30
CDR3 protein: CAWGRVNTGELFF
CDR3 DNA: TGTGCCTGGGGTCGGGTAAACACCGGGGAGCTGTTTTTT

J gene: TRBJ1-5
clone size: many
D gene: TRBD1
V gene: TRBV12-3/TRBV12-4
CDR3 protein: CASSLDRDHQPQHF
CDR3 DNA: TGTGCCAGCAGTCTGGACAGGGATCATCAGCCCCAGCATTTT

J gene: TRBJ2-5
clone size: .
D gene: .
V gene: TRBV9
CDR3 protein: CASSVEQAGGETQYF
CDR3 DNA: TGTGCCAGCAGCGTAGAACAGGCTGGAGGGGAGACCCAGTACTTC

J gene: TRBJ2-7
clone size: .
D gene: .
V gene: TRBV11-2
CDR3 protein: CASSLTPRSGYEQYF
CDR3 DNA: TGTGCCAGCAGCTTAACCCCTCGGTCAGGCTACGAGCAGTACTTC

J gene: TRBJ1-1
clone size: .
D gene: .
V gene: TRBV20-1
CDR3 protein: CSAKVVRGEAFF
CDR3 DNA: TGCAGTGCTAAGGTGGTGAGAGGTGAAGCTTTCTTT

J gene: TRBJ1-1
clone size: .
D gene: TRBD1
V gene: TRBV5-1
CDR3 protein: CASSLLGTGMNTEAFF
CDR3 DNA: TGCGCCAGCAGCTTGTTAGGGACAGGGATGAACACTGAAGCTTTCTTT

J gene: TRBJ2-4
clone size: many
D gene: TRBD2
V gene: TRBV13
CDR3 protein: CASSLTSGSSKNIQYF
CDR3 DNA: TGTGCCAGCAGCTTAACTAGCGGGAGTTCTAAAAACATTCAGTACTTC

J gene: TRBJ1-1
clone size: many
D gene: .
V gene: TRBV30
CDR3 protein: CAWGTRTEAFF
CDR3 DNA: TGTGCCTGGGGAACCCGCACTGAAGCTTTCTTT

J gene: TRBJ2-7
clone size: .
D gene: .
V gene: TRBV28
CDR3 protein: CASSQAALRIRGYEQYF
CDR3 DNA: TGTGCCAGCAGCCAAGCAGCCTTACGAATTAGGGGCTACGAGCAGTACTTC

J gene: TRBJ2-7
clone size: many
D gene: .
V gene: TRBV28
CDR3 protein: CASSPQGADLYEQYF
CDR3 DNA: TGTGCCAGCAGTCCTCAAGGGGCCGATCTCTACGAGCAGTACTTC

J gene: TRBJ2-7
clone size: .
D gene: .
V gene: TRBV5-1
CDR3 protein: CASSLGLGGQGEQYF
CDR3 DNA: TGCGCCAGCAGCTTGGGCCTTGGAGGGCAGGGCGAGCAGTACTTC

J gene: TRBJ1-1
clone size: .
D gene: .
V gene: TRBV7-2
CDR3 protein: CASSHLAGATEAFF
CDR3 DNA: TGTGCCAGCAGCCACTTAGCTGGGGCGACTGAAGCTTTCTTT

J gene: TRBJ1-6
clone size: few
D gene: .
V gene: TRBV4-2
CDR3 protein: CASSQDLRNSPLHF
CDR3 DNA: TGTGCCAGCAGCCAAGATCTGCGGAATTCACCCCTCCACTTT

J gene: TRBJ2-5
clone size: many
D gene: .
V gene: TRBV12-3/TRBV12-4
CDR3 protein: CASTTLPGDLETQYF
CDR3 DNA: TGTGCCAGCACCACCCTGCCGGGAGATCTAGAGACCCAGTACTTC

J gene: TRBJ1-6
clone size: few
D gene: .
V gene: TRBV3-1
CDR3 protein: CASSLRDSYNSPLHF
CDR3 DNA: TGTGCCAGCAGCCTTCGAGACAGTTATAATTCACCCCTCCACTTT

J gene: TRBJ1-6
clone size: few
D gene: .
V gene: TRBV6-1
CDR3 protein: CASSDGTGGNSPLHF
CDR3 DNA: TGTGCCAGCAGTGATGGTACCGGAGGCAATTCACCCCTCCACTTT

J gene: TRBJ2-7
clone size: .
D gene: .
V gene: TRBV27
CDR3 protein: CASSSRRGLNEQYF
CDR3 DNA: TGTGCCAGCAGTTCGCGGAGGGGGTTAAACGAGCAGTACTTC

J gene: TRBJ1-3
clone size: many
D gene: .
V gene: TRBV7-8
CDR3 protein: CASSAGTGGGNTIYF
CDR3 DNA: TGTGCCAGCAGCGCCGGGACGGGCGGTGGAAACACCATATATTTT

J gene: TRBJ2-7
clone size: many
D gene: .
V gene: TRBV28
CDR3 protein: CASSSLQTTTYEQYF
CDR3 DNA: TGTGCCAGCAGTTCCCTGCAGACTACGACCTACGAGCAGTACTTC

J gene: TRBJ1-5
clone size: few
D gene: .
V gene: TRBV20-1
CDR3 protein: CSANGWVSNQPQHF
CDR3 DNA: TGCAGTGCTAACGGATGGGTTAGCAATCAGCCCCAGCATTTT

J gene: TRBJ1-2
clone size: few
D gene: .
V gene: TRBV28
CDR3 protein: CASSYLRVGYTF
CDR3 DNA: TGTGCCAGCAGTTACCTCCGAGTAGGCTACACCTTC

J gene: TRBJ1-1
clone size: few
D gene: TRBD1
V gene: TRBV28
CDR3 protein: CASRQLGQSNTEAFF
CDR3 DNA: TGTGCCAGTAGGCAATTGGGACAGTCGAACACTGAAGCTTTCTTT

J gene: TRBJ1-2
clone size: .
D gene: .
V gene: TRBV5-1
CDR3 protein: CASSLYGNYGYTF
CDR3 DNA: TGCGCCAGCAGCTTGTACGGCAACTATGGCTACACCTTC

J gene: TRBJ1-3
clone size: .
D gene: .
V gene: TRBV15
CDR3 protein: CATSRFGGAGGNTIYF
CDR3 DNA: TGTGCCACCAGCAGGTTTGGCGGGGCTGGTGGAAACACCATATATTTT

J gene: TRBJ1-1
clone size: many
D gene: TRBD1
V gene: TRBV20-1
CDR3 protein: CSVAGGMYTEAFF
CDR3 DNA: TGCAGTGTAGCAGGGGGAATGTATACTGAAGCTTTCTTT

J gene: TRBJ2-4
clone size: .
D gene: .
V gene: TRBV11-2
CDR3 protein: CASSPLVGSKNIKYF
CDR3 DNA: TGTGCCAGCAGCCCACTCGTGGGTTCCAAAAACATTAAGTACTTC

J gene: TRBJ2-7
clone size: .
D gene: .
V gene: TRBV7-3
CDR3 protein: CASSLSPGQVGGIYEQYF
CDR3 DNA: TGTGCCAGCAGCTTAAGCCCTGGACAGGTCGGGGGGATATACGAGCAGTACTTC

J gene: TRBJ2-7
clone size: few
D gene: TRBD1
V gene: TRBV5-1
CDR3 protein: CASSSSGTGGSAEQYF
CDR3 DNA: TGCGCCAGCAGCTCTTCCGGGACAGGGGGGTCTGCCGAGCAGTACTTC

J gene: TRBJ2-7
clone size: few
D gene: TRBD1
V gene: TRBV6-1
CDR3 protein: CASRVRGKGEQYF
CDR3 DNA: TGTGCCAGCAGAGTCAGGGGGAAGGGCGAGCAGTACTTC

J gene: TRBJ2-7
clone size: once
D gene: .
V gene: TRBV10-3
CDR3 protein: CAISYRDRSYEQYF
CDR3 DNA: TGTGCCATCAGTTACCGGGACCGGAGCTACGAGCAGTACTTC

J gene: TRBJ1-5
clone size: .
D gene: TRBD1
V gene: TRBV20-1
CDR3 protein: CSATSTGVGFNQPQHF
CDR3 DNA: TGCAGTGCTACGTCGACAGGGGTAGGCTTCAATCAGCCCCAGCATTTT

J gene: TRBJ2-7
clone size: many
D gene: TRBD1
V gene: TRBV29-1
CDR3 protein: CSVGTGTNEQYF
CDR3 DNA: TGCAGCGTGGGGACAGGGACCAACGAGCAGTACTTC

J gene: TRBJ2-5
clone size: .
D gene: TRBD1
V gene: TRBV6-5
CDR3 protein: CASSYELRGRGETQYF
CDR3 DNA: TGTGCCAGCAGTTACGAACTTAGGGGGCGAGGGGAGACCCAGTACTTC

J gene: TRBJ2-4
clone size: many
D gene: TRBD2
V gene: TRBV27
CDR3 protein: CASSSLAGGGGVYIQYF
CDR3 DNA: TGTGCCAGCAGTTCCCTTGCGGGAGGGGGGGGAGTTTACATTCAGTACTTC

J gene: TRBJ2-7
clone size: many
D gene: .
V gene: TRBV14
CDR3 protein: CASSQYDEQYF
CDR3 DNA: TGTGCCAGCAGCCAATATGACGAGCAGTACTTC

J gene: TRBJ1-5
clone size: many
D gene: .
V gene: TRBV6-2/TRBV6-3
CDR3 protein: CASSYDGPQHF
CDR3 DNA: TGTGCCAGCAGTTACGATGGGCCCCAGCATTTT

J gene: TRBJ1-5
clone size: many
D gene: .
V gene: TRBV6-4
CDR3 protein: CASSTGYSAGGNQPQHF
CDR3 DNA: TGTGCCAGCAGTACAGGGTATAGCGCCGGCGGCAATCAGCCCCAGCATTTT

J gene: TRBJ1-3
clone size: many
D gene: .
V gene: TRBV5-1
CDR3 protein: CASSLSAENAGNTIYF
CDR3 DNA: TGCGCCAGCAGCTTGTCGGCGGAAAACGCCGGAAACACCATATATTTT

J gene: TRBJ2-7
clone size: .
D gene: TRBD1
V gene: TRBV28
CDR3 protein: CASRGQGAPGDEQYF
CDR3 DNA: TGTGCCAGCAGGGGACAGGGAGCCCCCGGGGACGAGCAGTACTTC

J gene: TRBJ2-4
clone size: many
D gene: TRBD2
V gene: TRBV28
CDR3 protein: CASTQSGGGNIQYF
CDR3 DNA: TGTGCCAGCACTCAATCTGGGGGGGGAAACATTCAGTACTTC

J gene: TRBJ1-3
clone size: once
D gene: .
V gene: TRBV30
CDR3 protein: CAWSTTRTGNTIYF
CDR3 DNA: TGTGCCTGGAGTACGACAAGAACTGGAAACACCATATATTTT

J gene: TRBJ1-1
clone size: many
D gene: TRBD1
V gene: TRBV6-5
CDR3 protein: CASTGGRAKPEAFF
CDR3 DNA: TGTGCCAGCACAGGGGGCAGGGCCAAGCCTGAAGCTTTCTTT

J gene: TRBJ1-1
clone size: many
D gene: .
V gene: TRBV6-1
CDR3 protein: CASNRGRNTEAFF
CDR3 DNA: TGTGCCAGCAACCGGGGAAGGAACACTGAAGCTTTCTTT

J gene: TRBJ2-7
clone size: many
D gene: TRBD1
V gene: TRBV6-1
CDR3 protein: CASSEGQGAYYEQYF
CDR3 DNA: TGTGCCAGCAGTGAAGGTCAGGGGGCCTACTACGAGCAGTACTTC

J gene: TRBJ1-2
clone size: .
D gene: .
V gene: TRBV20-1
CDR3 protein: CSAPYLAGINYGYTF
CDR3 DNA: TGCAGTGCCCCCTACCTGGCAGGGATCAACTATGGCTACACCTTC

J gene: TRBJ1-1
clone size: many
D gene: .
V gene: TRBV5-5
CDR3 protein: CASSVLGGGTNTEAFF
CDR3 DNA: TGTGCCAGCAGCGTACTAGGAGGGGGAACGAACACTGAAGCTTTCTTT

J gene: TRBJ1-2
clone size: .
D gene: TRBD1
V gene: TRBV19
CDR3 protein: CASSNPGQGTYGYTF
CDR3 DNA: TGTGCCAGTAGTAACCCGGGACAGGGGACCTATGGCTACACCTTC

J gene: TRBJ2-4
clone size: many
D gene: TRBD2
V gene: TRBV28
CDR3 protein: CASSFNAGRLAGYENIQYF
CDR3 DNA: TGTGCCAGCAGTTTTAACGCGGGAAGACTAGCGGGTTACGAAAACATTCAGTACTTC

J gene: TRBJ1-6
clone size: many
D gene: TRBD1
V gene: TRBV12-3/TRBV12-4
CDR3 protein: CASSLDRANSPLHF
CDR3 DNA: TGTGCCAGCAGCCTGGACAGGGCTAATTCACCCCTCCACTTT

J gene: TRBJ2-6
clone size: .
D gene: TRBD2
V gene: TRBV6-2/TRBV6-3
CDR3 protein: CASSIAGDGANVLTF
CDR3 DNA: TGTGCCAGCAGCATAGCGGGAGATGGGGCCAACGTCCTGACTTTC

J gene: TRBJ1-2
clone size: .
D gene: TRBD1
V gene: TRBV2
CDR3 protein: CASGQGRGGYTF
CDR3 DNA: TGTGCCAGCGGACAGGGTCGGGGTGGCTACACCTTC

J gene: TRBJ2-5
clone size: .
D gene: .
V gene: TRBV7-3
CDR3 protein: CASRDGTAGETQYF
CDR3 DNA: TGTGCCAGCAGGGACGGGACCGCCGGGGAGACCCAGTACTTC

J gene: TRBJ2-5
clone size: many
D gene: .
V gene: TRBV6-5
CDR3 protein: CASTRTVVPTHGTQYF
CDR3 DNA: TGTGCCAGCACCCGGACCGTAGTACCGACTCACGGGACCCAGTACTTC

J gene: TRBJ1-1
clone size: .
D gene: .
V gene: TRBV12-5
CDR3 protein: CASVPDHPFF
CDR3 DNA: TGTGCTAGTGTCCCGGACCATCCCTTCTTT

J gene: TRBJ2-5
clone size: many
D gene: .
V gene: TRBV2
CDR3 protein: CASSEMPQAQETQYF
CDR3 DNA: TGTGCCAGCAGTGAAATGCCGCAGGCCCAAGAGACCCAGTACTTC

J gene: TRBJ2-5
clone size: many
D gene: .
V gene: TRBV6-1
CDR3 protein: CASSPRPGVGETQYF
CDR3 DNA: TGTGCCAGCAGTCCCCGACCGGGGGTGGGAGAGACCCAGTACTTC

J gene: TRBJ1-6
clone size: few
D gene: .
V gene: TRBV3-1
CDR3 protein: CASSQGVEGNSPLHF
CDR3 DNA: TGTGCCAGCAGCCAGGGGGTCGAGGGTAATTCACCCCTCCACTTT